This T cell receptor beta chain is from a study of response to subunit inactivated influenza vaccine. From the RT-PCR reads, TCRdb called clonotypes with MiXCR, one entry per CDR3 protein. The sample has hundreds of thousands of distinct CDR3 sequences; 18% are singletons. Per germline, CDR1 MDHEN and CDR2 SYDVKM. The CDR3 contains 15 residues. The V and J ends lost 5 bases and 0 bases respectively, with 14 bases between them. The material sequenced was PBMCs from blood, taken approximately 5 days after vaccination. The chain links TRBV28 to TRBJ2-7, with D perhaps matching TRBD1 (6 bases). The receptor's source is a man between 45 and 60 years old who received an inactivated influenza vaccine. Written as DNA, the CDR3 is TGTGCCAGCAGTCCCTTGGGGGCTTCCTCCTACGAGCAGTACTTC. Protein: CASSPLGASSYEQYF. The whole variable domain, remainder taken from reference TRBV28 and TRBJ2-7, is DVKVTQSSRYLVKRTGEKVFLECVQDMDHENMFWYRQDPGLGLRLIYFSYDVKMKEKGDIPEGYSVSREKKERFSLILESASTNQTSMYLCASSPLGASSYEQYFGPGTRLTVT.